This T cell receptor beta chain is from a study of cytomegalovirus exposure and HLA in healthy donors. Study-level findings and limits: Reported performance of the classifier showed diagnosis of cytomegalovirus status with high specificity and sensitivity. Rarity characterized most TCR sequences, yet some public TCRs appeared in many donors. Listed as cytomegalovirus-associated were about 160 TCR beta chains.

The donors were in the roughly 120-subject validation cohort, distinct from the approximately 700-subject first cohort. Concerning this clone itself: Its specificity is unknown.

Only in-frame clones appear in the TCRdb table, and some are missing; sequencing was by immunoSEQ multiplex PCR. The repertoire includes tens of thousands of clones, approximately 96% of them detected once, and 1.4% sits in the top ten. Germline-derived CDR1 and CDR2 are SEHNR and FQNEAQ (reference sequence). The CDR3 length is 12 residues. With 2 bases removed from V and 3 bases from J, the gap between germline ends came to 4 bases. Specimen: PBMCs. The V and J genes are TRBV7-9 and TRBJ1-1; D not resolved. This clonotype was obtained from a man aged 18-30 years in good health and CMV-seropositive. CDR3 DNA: TGTGCCAGCAGCTTAATAGACACTGAAGCTTTCTTT. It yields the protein CASSLIDTEAFF. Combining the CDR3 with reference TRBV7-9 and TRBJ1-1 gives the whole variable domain DTGVSQNPRHKITKRGQNVTFRCDPISEHNRLYWYRQTLGQGPEFLTYFQNEAQLEKSRLLSDRFSAERPKGSFSTLEIQRTEQGDSAMYLCASSLIDTEAFFGQGTRLTVV.